At least ten counts were recorded for the clone carrying this T cell receptor beta chain. The antigen is unknown. This sample stems from a study of T-cell reconstitution after alpha-beta-depleted transplantation in children. Notes on the study in general: Certain patients had high TCRbeta diversity at day 60, and it came from recipient T cells and thymic progenitors that survived. Reportedly, alpha-beta T cells present about two months post-transplant originated from several hundred expanded clones of graft origin. T-cell numbers and diversity one year post-transplant derived largely from freshly generated T cells.

Construction of the TCRbeta library involved unique molecular identifiers. TCRdb fed the PCR reads into MiXCR, producing one record per CDR3 protein. The sample lists some 300,000 distinct CDR3 sequences, around 10% occurring once. The CDR3 has 14 residues. Germline V lookup: CDR1 SEHNR, CDR2 FQNEAQ (reference sequence). Trimming stripped 5 bases from V and 8 bases from J, with 16 bases between. Here the sequenced sample was PBMCs, taken before TCRalphabeta/CD19-depleted stem cell transplant. The sequence came from a boy less than two years old with acute myeloid leukemia, due to receive a stem cell transplant. The V gene is TRBV7-9, the J gene TRBJ2-1, with D hard to call. CDR3 DNA: TGTGCCAGCAGCGCCCCCGGATCTAGGGATGAGCAGTTCTTC. It encodes CASSAPGSRDEQFF. Full variable domain (remainder filled in from reference TRBV7-9 and TRBJ2-1): DTGVSQNPRHKITKRGQNVTFRCDPISEHNRLYWYRQTLGQGPEFLTYFQNEAQLEKSRLLSDRFSAERPKGSFSTLEIQRTEQGDSAMYLCASSAPGSRDEQFFGPGTRLTVL.